This TCR beta chain was identified during a study of neoadjuvant anti-PD-1 for oral cavity cancer. Germline trimming cut 3 bases from V and 7 bases from J; bases unmatched to any gene: 8. Germline values: CDR1 LNHDA, CDR2 SQIVND (reference sequence). CDR3 length: 16 residues. As to time point: after neoadjuvant nivolumab, at surgical resection. Produced via immunoSEQ multiplex PCR; TCRdb's table is partial and in-frame only. This table has about 2,200 clones, roughly three fifths appearing once. This chain uses TRBV19 with TRBJ2-3, with 12 bases matching TRBD2. The sequences come from tumor tissue, collected after nivolumab (anti-PD-1) treatment. This clonotype was obtained from a person between 40 and 80 years old with oral cavity squamous cell carcinoma. The CDR3 nucleotides read TGTGCCAGTAGTATCCCGACTAGCGGGAGTTCTCATACGCAGTATTTT. It specifies CASSIPTSGSSHTQYF.